The entry below gives a single T cell receptor beta chain sequence along with its context. The V end was cut by 6 bases, the J end by 6 bases, with 12 bases between. The CDR3 covers 12 residues. From germline, CDR1 is SQVTM and CDR2 ANQGSEA. Sequencing was performed with immunoSEQ multiplex PCR; in TCRdb, only in-frame clones are kept and a portion is missing. The repertoire consists of 26,000 or so clones, with roughly nine tenths occurring once and the leading ten covering around 17%. This record comes from a study of T cell changes during pregnancy in multiple sclerosis. The sample in question was CD8+ T cells from peripheral blood mononuclear cells, obtained in the second trimester of pregnancy. This clonotype was obtained from a female donor with multiple sclerosis, enrolled in a pregnancy study. The chain has TRBV29-1 and TRBJ2-1; the D gene is possibly TRBD1 (5 bases). The CDR3 DNA is TGCAGCGTGGAGTTAGGGGTCAATGAGCAGTTCTTC. This encodes CSVELGVNEQFF.